The next 14 T cell receptor beta chains were all read from a single sample in a study of spatial heterogeneity in lung cancer. TCRdb called the 5' RACE reads again in MiXCR, with one record for every CDR3 protein. The sample contains 9,000 to 10,000 distinct CDR3 sequences, about a quarter of which appear only once. Time point of the sample: blood at routine non-recurrence follow-up after resection. The sample in question was PBMCs, obtained at follow-up. The source is a female donor with early-stage non-small cell lung cancer.

This clonotype has more than one count but fewer than ten. The chain links TRBV9 to TRBJ1-3, with unresolved D. Trimming stripped 4 bases from V and 4 bases from J, with 9 bases between. This CDR3 is 13 amino acids long. Germline CDR1 and CDR2: SGDLS and YYNGEE. The CDR3 sequence: CASSPGGGNTIYF. The CDR3, as DNA: TGTGCCAGCAGCCCAGGAGGGGGAAACACCATATATTTT.

The chain carries TRBV10-3 and TRBJ1-2; perhaps TRBD1 as D (6 bases). There are 19 residues in the CDR3. V was clipped by 0 bases and J by 6 bases, with 26 bases between them. The germline V gene encodes CDR1 ENHRY and CDR2 SYGVKD. CDR3 in DNA: TGTGCCATCAGTGAGTCGAATATTGTCTCAGGGGCCCCCCCTCATGGCTACACCTTC. Protein: CAISESNIVSGAPPHGYTF.

The chain has TRBV12-3 or TRBV12-4 and TRBJ1-3, with 7 bases fitting TRBD1. The CDR3 contains 15 residues. V was clipped by 6 bases and J by 0 bases; unmatched bases: 5. CDR3 DNA sequence: TGTGCCAGCAGCCCACGACAGGGCTCTGGAAACACCATATATTTT. This encodes CASSPRQGSGNTIYF.

The gene calls are TRBV11-3 and TRBJ2-7; no clear D gene. With 7 bases removed from V and 4 bases from J, the gap between germline ends came to 17 bases. Germline V gene data show CDR1 as SGHNT and CDR2 as YENEEA. The CDR3 is 14 amino acids. As DNA, the CDR3 is TGTGCCAGCACCTCGCAGGAGATGCTATACGAGCAGTACTTC. Translated: CASTSQEMLYEQYF.

V is TRBV2 and J is TRBJ2-1, with 8 bases aligning to TRBD2. With 7 bases clipped from V and 6 bases from J, the junction kept 5 bases outside the gene matches. The CDR3 is made up of 13 amino acids. In germline, CDR1 is SNHLY, CDR2 FYNNEI. CDR3 sequence: CASKGRGVNEQFF. The DNA for the CDR3 is TGTGCCAGCAAGGGGCGGGGGGTCAATGAGCAGTTCTTC.

The sample holds a few counts of this clonotype. This CDR3 is CASSPGALAGKEPQFF. The CDR3 nucleotides read TGTGCCAGCAGCCCAGGGGCCCTAGCGGGAAAGGAACCGCAGTTCTTC. The chain joins TRBV7-6 to TRBJ2-1; 9 nucleotides line up with TRBD2. After removal of 5 bases from V and 12 bases from J, the junction contained 17 bases not matched to a gene. This CDR3 is 16 amino acids long. Germline values: CDR1 SGHVS, CDR2 FNYEAQ.

The genes are TRBV7-2 and TRBJ2-7, with unresolved D. From germline, CDR1 is SGHTA and CDR2 FQGNSA. This CDR3 is 13 amino acids long. The germline V and J ends were trimmed by 5 bases and 2 bases, with 10 bases remaining between them. CDR3 DNA sequence: TGTGCCAGCAGCCATTATGACACCTACGAGCAGTACTTC. It yields the protein CASSHYDTYEQYF.

The V and J genes are TRBV7-3 and TRBJ2-3, with D perhaps TRBD2 (6 bases). The CDR3 is made up of 15 amino acids. V lost 1 base and J lost 4, with 12 bases in between. Germline V gene lookup returns CDR1 SGHTA and CDR2 FQGTGA. The CDR3 coding sequence is TGTGCCAGCAGCTTAAGTCCGGGAGTCCCAGATACGCAGTATTTT. It is translated as CASSLSPGVPDTQYF.

This clonotype was counted a few times. This chain joins TRBV20-1 and TRBJ1-6; D ambiguous. Germline V CDR1 and CDR2: DFQATT, SNEGSKA (reference sequence). Trimming shortened V by 0 bases and J by 4 bases, and 19 bases separated the two germline ends. The CDR3 is 18 residues long. This chain's CDR3 is CSARDRASPQVYNSPLHF. The CDR3 nucleotides read TGCAGTGCTAGAGATCGGGCCTCTCCCCAAGTATATAATTCACCCCTCCACTTT.

This clonotype was counted only a few times. The rearrangement joins TRBV15 to TRBJ1-2; D perhaps matches TRBD1 (5 bases). The V gene lost 0 bases and the J gene lost 4 bases, with 9 bases spanning the gap. This CDR3 has 14 amino acids. CDR1 and CDR2 (germline): LNHNV, YYDKDF (reference sequence). The CDR3 spells CATSRDRGFYGYTF. CDR3 coding DNA: TGTGCCACCAGCAGAGATCGGGGGTTCTATGGCTACACCTTC.

The chain uses TRBV7-2 and TRBJ1-5, with TRBD1 matching over 9 bases. The J segment lost 6 bases and the V segment lost 3 bases, leaving 3 bases of the junction unmatched. Germline CDR1 is SGHTA and CDR2 is FQGNSA. CDR3 length equals 14 residues. The CDR3 sequence: CASSFTGGGQPQHF. The DNA of the CDR3 is TGTGCCAGCAGCTTTACAGGGGGCGGTCAGCCCCAGCATTTT. The full variable domain, completed using reference TRBV7-2 and TRBJ1-5, is GAGVSQSPSNKVTEKGKDVELRCDPISGHTALYWYRQSLGQGLEFLIYFQGNSAPDKSGLPSDRFSAERTGGSVSTLTIQRTQQEDSAVYLCASSFTGGGQPQHFGDGTRLSIL.

This chain uses TRBV7-2 with TRBJ2-1; 9 bases are a match to TRBD2. Losses at the gene ends were 5 bases for V and 2 bases for J; bases not matched to a gene: 7. The germline V gene has CDR1 SGHTA and CDR2 FQGNSA. The CDR3 covers 16 residues. The CDR3 reads CASSAPGTSPYNEQFF. CDR3 DNA: TGTGCCAGCAGCGCCCCCGGGACTAGCCCCTACAATGAGCAGTTCTTC.

The gene calls are TRBV19 and TRBJ2-2, with no clear D. Trimming pared 6 bases from V and 0 bases from J, leaving 8 bases between. Looked up from germline, CDR1 is LNHDA and CDR2 is SQIVND (reference sequence). CDR3 length equals 14 residues. The CDR3 reads CASSFSANTGELFF. The DNA for the CDR3 is TGTGCCAGTAGCTTTTCCGCGAACACCGGGGAGCTGTTTTTT.

The rearrangement joins TRBV29-1 to TRBJ1-1; D call uncertain. Deletions cut 4 bases from V and 0 bases from J, with 9 bases between. The germline V gene encodes CDR1 SQVTM and CDR2 ANQGSEA. This CDR3 has 13 residues. DNA of the CDR3: TGCAGCGTTGCGTACGTCATGAACACTGAAGCTTTCTTT. Translating it yields CSVAYVMNTEAFF.